These 17 T cell receptor beta chains were sequenced from one sample in a study of shared clonotypes between healthy human individuals (dated by TCRdb to 2018 to 2021). Library creation used the immunoSEQ multiplex PCR assay. As stored in TCRdb, this immuneACCESS dataset retains in-frame rearrangements with V and J assigned. A fraction of the clones does not appear; measured against another copy, unresolved V genes explain less than half of the discrepancy, and the remainder lacks a known reason. This sample holds fewer than 1.4 million clones; more than 75% were observed only once. 0.6% to 0.75% of the sample belongs to the ten largest clones. Source material: memory CD4+ T cells from PBMCs. Sample cell subset or site, as interpreted from the label and publication: CD45RA-negative fraction. The receptors here all came from a man younger than 30 in good health. Some clones in this sample may be carry-over from other donors' samples.

There are many counts of this clone. The V and J genes are TRBV19 and TRBJ2-7; 9 positions agree with TRBD2. The CDR3 runs 16 residues. J lost 3 bases, V lost 4 bases, and 10 bases had no gene match. Germline CDR1 LNHDA, CDR2 SQIVND (reference sequence). DNA for the CDR3: TGTGCCAGTAGTACACTACGGCGGACTAGCGTCTACGAGCAGTACTTC. This gives the protein CASSTLRRTSVYEQYF.

V is TRBV14 and J is TRBJ1-5; no firm D call. This CDR3 is 13 amino acids long. CDR1 and CDR2 from the germline V gene are SGHDN and FVKESK. V was clipped by 0 bases and J by 9 bases, with 9 bases between them. The CDR3 nucleotides read TGTGCCAGCAGCCAAGATGGCTCCGCGCCCCAGCATTTT. Translated, it gives CASSQDGSAPQHF. Full variable domain (remainder filled in from reference TRBV14 and TRBJ1-5): EAGVTQFPSHSVIEKGQTVTLRCDPISGHDNLYWYRRVMGKEIKFLLHFVKESKQDESGMPNNRFLAERTGGTYSTLKVQPAELEDSGVYFCASSQDGSAPQHFGDGTRLSIL.

This chain connects TRBV5-4 to TRBJ2-3; 7 bases are a match to TRBD2. The CDR3 extends over 16 amino acids. The germline V gene has CDR1 SGHNT and CDR2 YYREEE (reference sequence). V was pared by 0 bases and J by 2 bases, with 6 bases of the junction left unmatched. The CDR3 coding sequence is TGTGCCAGCAGCTTGGCCTTAGCGGGTATCACAGATACGCAGTATTTT. Its protein product is CASSLALAGITDTQYF.

This chain connects TRBV27 to TRBJ2-3; maybe TRBD2 (5 bases). Trimming took off 3 bases at V and 0 bases at J, with 10 bases between the two ends. The CDR3 has 15 residues. Germline loops: CDR1 MNHEY, CDR2 SMNVEV (reference sequence). CDR3 DNA: TGTGCCAGCAGTTTTCGGCGGGTGAGCACAGATACGCAGTATTTT. It translates to CASSFRRVSTDTQYF.

The chain has TRBV6-5 and TRBJ2-7; tentative D call: TRBD2 (6 bases). Germline loops: CDR1 MNHEY, CDR2 SVGAGI. The CDR3 runs 14 residues. V was shortened by 6 bases and J by 3 bases, with 15 bases between the two germline ends. CDR3: CASRERAAGYEQYF. CDR3 in DNA: TGTGCCAGCAGAGAGCGGGCGGCGGGCTACGAGCAGTACTTC.

V and J are TRBV29-1 and TRBJ2-5; possibly TRBD1 for D (6 bases). The germline V gene has CDR1 SQVTM and CDR2 ANQGSEA. The ends were cut back, 7 bases at V and 5 bases at J, with 14 bases in the middle. This CDR3 has 12 residues. The CDR3 DNA follows: TGCAGCGGTCAGGGGCCCGAGGAGACCCAGTACTTC. This sequence encodes CSGQGPEETQYF.

The rearrangement joins TRBV2 to TRBJ2-2, with 10 positions matching TRBD2. Germline V lookup: CDR1 SNHLY, CDR2 FYNNEI. V lost 10 bases to trimming and J lost 1 base; unmatched junction nucleotides: 6. This CDR3 spans 15 amino acids. Here the CDR3 DNA reads TGTGCCACACGACTAGCGGGCGTGAACACCGGGGAGCTGTTTTTT. Translated, it gives CATRLAGVNTGELFF.

There are a few counts of this clone. J is TRBJ2-3 and V is TRBV7-9; 8 bases map to TRBD2. CDR1 and CDR2 from the germline V gene are SEHNR and FQNEAQ (reference sequence). The CDR3 contains 15 residues. The V and J ends lost 4 bases and 7 bases, in that order; junction bases with no gene match: 10. CDR3 loop: CASSYSAGEVNTQYF. The CDR3 DNA sequence: TGTGCCAGCAGCTACTCAGCGGGAGAGGTGAATACGCAGTATTTT.

This chain joins TRBV5-1 and TRBJ1-1, with D perhaps TRBD1 (5 bases). Between the trimmed V and J ends, which lost 1 base and 1 base, there was a span of 17 bases. This CDR3 is 17 amino acids long. Germline CDR1 reads SGHRS; CDR2 reads YFSETQ. The CDR3 sequence is CASSLREGRTGNTEAFF. Here the CDR3 DNA reads TGCGCCAGCAGCTTGAGGGAGGGGAGGACGGGGAACACTGAAGCTTTCTTT.

The chain recombines TRBV28 with TRBJ2-5; 8 bases are a match to TRBD2. Germline trimming cut 5 bases from V and 1 base from J; bases unmatched to any gene: 9. This CDR3 is built from 16 residues. The germline V gene has CDR1 MDHEN and CDR2 SYDVKM. The CDR3 DNA follows: TGTGCCAGCAGTATTATAAGCGGGGGATCCCAAGAGACCCAGTACTTC. As protein: CASSIISGGSQETQYF.

This chain connects TRBV6-1 to TRBJ2-5; D is unclear. This CDR3 region has 13 residues. With 4 bases removed from V and 0 bases from J, the gap between germline ends came to 6 bases. Germline V CDR1 and CDR2: MNHNS, SASEGT. The CDR3 DNA follows: TGTGCCAGCAGTGCCCGGTACCAAGAGACCCAGTACTTC. Translated, it gives CASSARYQETQYF.

The J gene is TRBJ1-4, the V gene TRBV7-9, with a possible D match to TRBD1 (5 bases). The CDR3 sequence is 16 residues long. With 4 bases removed from V and 1 base from J, the gap between germline ends came to 13 bases. CDR1 and CDR2 from the germline V gene are SEHNR and FQNEAQ (reference sequence). CDR3 DNA: TGTGCCAGCAGCTCCGGACTTGGGGGAACTAATGAAAAACTGTTTTTT. Amino acids: CASSSGLGGTNEKLFF.

V is TRBV27 and J is TRBJ1-4; no clear D. This CDR3 spans 16 amino acids. Germline V gene data show CDR1 as MNHEY and CDR2 as SMNVEV (reference sequence). Trimming cost V 5 bases and J 8 bases, with 21 bases left between them. This CDR3 reads CASSRESVRPEEKLFF. Here the CDR3 DNA reads TGTGCCAGCAGTAGGGAGAGTGTCCGCCCGGAGGAAAAACTGTTTTTT.

The gene calls are TRBV5-6 and TRBJ2-1; perhaps TRBD2 as D (6 bases). The germline V gene encodes CDR1 SGHDT and CDR2 YYEEEE. The V gene lost 4 bases and the J gene lost 2 bases, with 16 bases spanning the gap. The CDR3 totals 16 residues. This chain's CDR3 is CASSPTIAEAYNEQFF. The CDR3 bases are TGTGCCAGCAGCCCCACCATAGCGGAGGCCTACAATGAGCAGTTCTTC.

The chain combines TRBV28 with TRBJ1-2; perhaps TRBD1 as D (6 bases). V lost 6 bases and J 8 bases, leaving 16 bases between the germline ends. Germline V lookup: CDR1 MDHEN, CDR2 SYDVKM. There are 13 residues in the CDR3. The CDR3 sequence: CASSPQGAGGYTF. The CDR3 bases are TGTGCCAGCAGCCCACAGGGAGCGGGGGGCTACACCTTC.

Remarks on this clone: A much larger clone lies one base from this, so it may be a read error. This sample includes further DNA sequences coding for the same CDR3. V and J are TRBV5-4 and TRBJ1-2, with TRBD1 as a possible D gene (6 bases). The V end was cut by 4 bases, the J end by 1 base, with 8 bases between. The germline V gene has CDR1 SGHNT and CDR2 YYREEE (reference sequence). The CDR3 spans 13 residues. For the CDR3, the DNA is TGTGCCAGCAGCCCGGACAGTAACTATGGCTACACCTTC. Translation gives CASSPDSNYGYTF. The full variable domain, its missing parts supplied by reference TRBV5-4 and TRBJ1-2, is ETGVTQSPTHLIKTRGQQVTLRCSSQSGHNTVSWYQQALGQGPQFIFQYYREEENGRGNFPPRFSGLQFPNYSSELNVNALELDDSALYLCASSPDSNYGYTFGSGTRLTVV.

The chain combines TRBV7-2 with TRBJ2-6; no reliable D call. The germline CDR1 and CDR2 sequences are SGHTA and FQGNSA. The CDR3 consists of 18 residues. The ends were cut back, 3 bases at V and 2 bases at J, with 17 bases in the middle. The CDR3 coding sequence is TGTGCCAGCAGCTTCGGACCCAATCTGGTCGCTGGGGCCAACGTCCTGACTTTC. This sequence encodes CASSFGPNLVAGANVLTF.